This record concerns one T cell receptor beta chain sequence. This CDR3 is built from 16 residues. CDR1 LGHDT and CDR2 YNNKEL come from the germline V gene (reference sequence). Germline trimming cut 0 bases from V and 3 bases from J; bases unmatched to any gene: 6. This table comes from immunoSEQ multiplex PCR, and its TCRdb copy is limited to in-frame clones, with some not included. The sample lists roughly 200,000 clones, 70% to 90% occurring once. This sample stems from a study of blood T cell repertoires in COVID-19. The gene calls are TRBV3-1 (or the pseudogene TRBV3-2) and TRBJ2-7, with 9 bases aligning to TRBD1. Input material: peripheral blood. This clonotype originated in a woman at least 80 years old with acute or convalescent COVID-19. This CDR3 is CASSQDRGDRDYEQYF. The CDR3 DNA is TGTGCCAGCAGCCAAGATCGCGGGGACAGGGACTACGAGCAGTACTTC.